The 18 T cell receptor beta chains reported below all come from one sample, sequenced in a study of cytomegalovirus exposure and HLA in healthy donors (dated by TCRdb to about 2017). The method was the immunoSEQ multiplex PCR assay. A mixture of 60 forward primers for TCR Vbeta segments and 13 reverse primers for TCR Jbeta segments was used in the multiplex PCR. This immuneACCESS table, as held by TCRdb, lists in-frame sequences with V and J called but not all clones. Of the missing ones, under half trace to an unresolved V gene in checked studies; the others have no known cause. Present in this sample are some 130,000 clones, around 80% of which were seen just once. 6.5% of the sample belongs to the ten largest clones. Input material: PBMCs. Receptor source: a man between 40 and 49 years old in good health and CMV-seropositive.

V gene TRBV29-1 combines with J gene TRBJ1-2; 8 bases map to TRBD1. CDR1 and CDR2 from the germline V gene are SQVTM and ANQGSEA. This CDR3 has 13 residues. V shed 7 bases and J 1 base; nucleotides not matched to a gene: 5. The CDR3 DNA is TGCAGCGCCGGACAGGGAATTAACTATGGCTACACCTTC. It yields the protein CSAGQGINYGYTF. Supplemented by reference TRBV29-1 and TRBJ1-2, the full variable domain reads SAVISQKPSRDICQRGTSLTIQCQVDSQVTMMFWYRQQPGQSLTLIATANQGSEATYESGFVIDKFPISRPNLTFSTLTVSNMSPEDSSIYLCSAGQGINYGYTFGSGTRLTVV.

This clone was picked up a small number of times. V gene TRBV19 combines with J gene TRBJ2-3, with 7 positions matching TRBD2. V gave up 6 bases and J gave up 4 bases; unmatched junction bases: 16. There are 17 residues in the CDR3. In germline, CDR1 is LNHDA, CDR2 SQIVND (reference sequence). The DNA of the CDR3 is TGTGCCAGTAGCAGAGTGGGGGAGGGCCTGGTCCCAGATACGCAGTATTTT. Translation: CASSRVGEGLVPDTQYF.

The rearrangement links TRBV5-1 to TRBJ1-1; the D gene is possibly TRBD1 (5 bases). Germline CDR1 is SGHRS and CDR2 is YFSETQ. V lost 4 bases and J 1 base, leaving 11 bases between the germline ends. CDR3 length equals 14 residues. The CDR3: CASSETASNTEAFF. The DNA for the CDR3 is TGCGCCAGCAGCGAGACAGCGTCGAACACTGAAGCTTTCTTT.

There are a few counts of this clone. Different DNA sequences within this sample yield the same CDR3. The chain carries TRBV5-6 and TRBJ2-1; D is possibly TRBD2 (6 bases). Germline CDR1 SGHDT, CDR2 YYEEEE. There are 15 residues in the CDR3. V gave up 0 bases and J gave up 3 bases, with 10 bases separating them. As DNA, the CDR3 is TGTGCCAGCAGCTTGGCTGCGGGAAGCTACAATGAGCAGTTCTTC. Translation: CASSLAAGSYNEQFF.

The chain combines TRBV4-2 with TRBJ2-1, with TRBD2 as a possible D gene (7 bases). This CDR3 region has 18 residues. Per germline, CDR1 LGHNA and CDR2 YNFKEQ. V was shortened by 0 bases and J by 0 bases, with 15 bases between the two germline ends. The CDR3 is CASSQDRGRGYSYNEQFF. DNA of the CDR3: TGTGCCAGCAGCCAAGATCGTGGGAGGGGGTACTCCTACAATGAGCAGTTCTTC.

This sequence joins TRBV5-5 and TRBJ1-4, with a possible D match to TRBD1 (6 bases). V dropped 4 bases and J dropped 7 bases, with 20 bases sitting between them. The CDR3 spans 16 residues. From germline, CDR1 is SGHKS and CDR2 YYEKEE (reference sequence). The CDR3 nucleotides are TGTGCCAGCAGCCCCACAGGTGGGGGGGCGGGTGAAAAACTGTTTTTT. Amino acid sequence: CASSPTGGGAGEKLFF.

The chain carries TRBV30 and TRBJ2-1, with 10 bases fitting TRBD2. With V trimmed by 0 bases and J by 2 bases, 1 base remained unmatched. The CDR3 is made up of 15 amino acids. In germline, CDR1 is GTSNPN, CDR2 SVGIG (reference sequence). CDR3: CAWSVLAGPYNEQFF. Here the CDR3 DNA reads TGTGCCTGGAGTGTACTAGCGGGACCCTACAATGAGCAGTTCTTC.

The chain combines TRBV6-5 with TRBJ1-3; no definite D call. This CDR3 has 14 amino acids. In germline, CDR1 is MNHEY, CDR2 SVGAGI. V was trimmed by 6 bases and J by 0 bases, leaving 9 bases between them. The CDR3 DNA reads TGTGCCAGCAGCCAACAGAGCTCTGGAAACACCATATATTTT. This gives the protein CASSQQSSGNTIYF.

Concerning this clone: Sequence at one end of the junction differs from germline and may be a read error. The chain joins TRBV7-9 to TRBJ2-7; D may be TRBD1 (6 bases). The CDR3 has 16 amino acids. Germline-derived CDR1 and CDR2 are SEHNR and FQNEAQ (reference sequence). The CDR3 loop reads CSSSRSRRDKSYEQYF. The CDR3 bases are TGTTCCAGCAGCCGTTCCCGCCGGGACAAGTCCTACGAGCAGTACTTC.

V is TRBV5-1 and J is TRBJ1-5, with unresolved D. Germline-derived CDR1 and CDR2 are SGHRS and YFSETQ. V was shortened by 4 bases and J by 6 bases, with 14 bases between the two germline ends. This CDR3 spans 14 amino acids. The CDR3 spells CASSPGDLSQPQHF. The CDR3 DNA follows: TGCGCCAGCAGCCCCGGAGATTTGTCTCAGCCCCAGCATTTT. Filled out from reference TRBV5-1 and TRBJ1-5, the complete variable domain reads KAGVTQTPRYLIKTRGQQVTLSCSPISGHRSVSWYQQTPGQGLQFLFEYFSETQRNKGNFPGRFSGRQFSNSRSEMNVSTLELGDSALYLCASSPGDLSQPQHFGDGTRLSIL.

The CDR3 nucleotides read TGTGCCAGCAGTGAAATTAGTGGGACAGGGTTTCAGCCCCAGCATTTT. Its translation: CASSEISGTGFQPQHF. This chain links TRBV6-1 with TRBJ1-5; 9 bases are shared with TRBD1. This CDR3 region has 16 residues. Trimming cost V 2 bases and J 6 bases; bases outside gene matches: 8. The V gene's germline CDR1 is MNHNS and CDR2 SASEGT.

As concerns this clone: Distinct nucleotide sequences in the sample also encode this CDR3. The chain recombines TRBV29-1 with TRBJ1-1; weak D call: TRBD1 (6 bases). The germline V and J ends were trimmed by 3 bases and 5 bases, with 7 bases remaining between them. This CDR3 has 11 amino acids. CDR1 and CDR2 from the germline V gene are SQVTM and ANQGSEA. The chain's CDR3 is CSVDRGTEAFF. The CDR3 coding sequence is TGCAGCGTTGACAGGGGAACTGAAGCTTTCTTT. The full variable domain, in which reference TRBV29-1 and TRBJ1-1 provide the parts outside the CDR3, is SAVISQKPSRDICQRGTSLTIQCQVDSQVTMMFWYRQQPGQSLTLIATANQGSEATYESGFVIDKFPISRPNLTFSTLTVSNMSPEDSSIYLCSVDRGTEAFFGQGTRLTVV.

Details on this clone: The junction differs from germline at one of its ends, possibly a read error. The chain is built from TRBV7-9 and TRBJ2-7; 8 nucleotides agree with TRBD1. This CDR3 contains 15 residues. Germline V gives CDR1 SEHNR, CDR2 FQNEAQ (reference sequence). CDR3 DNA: TGTTCCAGCAGCGGCCGGACAGGGTCAACCTACGAGCAGTACTTC. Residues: CSSSGRTGSTYEQYF.

The CDR3 DNA is TGTGCCAGCACCTCCCTTGAGGACAGGGGCGTTGAAGCTTTCTTT. Its protein product is CASTSLEDRGVEAFF. This chain joins TRBV28 and TRBJ1-1; 9 nucleotides agree with TRBD1. Germline V gene lookup returns CDR1 MDHEN and CDR2 SYDVKM. This CDR3 spans 15 amino acids. V dropped 7 bases and J dropped 7; count of bases not matched to a gene: 13.

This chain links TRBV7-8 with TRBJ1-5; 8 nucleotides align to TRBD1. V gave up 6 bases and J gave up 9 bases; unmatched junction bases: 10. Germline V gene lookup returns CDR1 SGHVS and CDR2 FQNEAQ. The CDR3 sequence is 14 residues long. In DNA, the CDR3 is TGTGCCAGCAGAGCCGACAGGGGACCTCGGCCCCAGCATTTT. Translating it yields CASRADRGPRPQHF.

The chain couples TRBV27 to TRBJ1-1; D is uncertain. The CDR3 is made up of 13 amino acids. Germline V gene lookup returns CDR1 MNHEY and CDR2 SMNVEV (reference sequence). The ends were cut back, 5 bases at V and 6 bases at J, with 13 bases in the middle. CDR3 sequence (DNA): TGTGCCAGCAGTATAATGCCAGGTGCTGAAGCTTTCTTT. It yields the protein CASSIMPGAEAFF.

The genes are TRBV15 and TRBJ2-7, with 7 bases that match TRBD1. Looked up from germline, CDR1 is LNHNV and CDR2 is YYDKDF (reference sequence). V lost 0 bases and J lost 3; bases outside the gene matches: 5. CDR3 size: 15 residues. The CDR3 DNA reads TGTGCCACCAGCAGAGATATAGGACAGGTCTACGAGCAGTACTTC. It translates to CATSRDIGQVYEQYF.

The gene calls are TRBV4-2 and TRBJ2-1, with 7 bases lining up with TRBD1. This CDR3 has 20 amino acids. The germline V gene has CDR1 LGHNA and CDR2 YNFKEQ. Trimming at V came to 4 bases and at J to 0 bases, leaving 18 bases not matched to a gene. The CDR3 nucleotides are TGTGCCAGCAGCCCTCAAGGAGTGGGACAGCTAGTCTACTCCTACAATGAGCAGTTCTTC. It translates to CASSPQGVGQLVYSYNEQFF.